What follows describes a single T cell receptor (beta chain). The sample belongs to a study of blood T cell repertoires in COVID-19. Study in general: The origin of the acute and convalescent COVID-19 samples was the United States, Italy and Spain. PBMCs, B-cell-depleted T cells, or T cells provided the cDNA or gDNA that made up the material.

After removal of 3 bases from V and 3 bases from J, the junction contained 2 bases not matched to a gene. This CDR3 spans 14 amino acids. Looked up from germline, CDR1 is SGHNT and CDR2 is YYREEE (reference sequence). Original processing notes: Amplification with reference gene primers provided the estimates of nucleated cell counts. Sequenced by immunoSEQ multiplex PCR; TCRdb stores in-frame clones only, minus some. That table is the source of V, J and clone size, and D and trimming were worked out from the DNA. The sample shows roughly 100,000 clones, about 82% of them seen only once. This clonotype originated in a human donor in a cohort sampled during active COVID-19. The J gene is TRBJ1-1, the V gene TRBV5-4, with 10 bases aligning to TRBD1. Sample: peripheral blood. CDR3 amino acids: CASSWTGGDTEAFF. CDR3 nucleotides: TGTGCCAGCAGCTGGACAGGGGGGGACACTGAAGCTTTCTTT.